This entry lists 14 T cell receptor beta chains sequenced from one sample in a study of post-analysis software for immune sequencing data. General study findings and limits: Patients showed TRBV5-6, TRBV5-1 and TRBV20-1 among roughly 5 TRBV segments more frequent than in controls.

These receptors are not linked to any known antigen. Every TCR beta cDNA library bore unique molecular identifiers. TCRdb re-called the PCR reads through MiXCR, storing one row per CDR3 protein. The table lists about 400,000 distinct CDR3 sequences, 30% to 45% of them singletons. The material sequenced was blood. Receptor source: a girl aged 5 to 17 with multiple sclerosis.

This clonotype was counted between two and nine times. The chain links TRBV5-1 to TRBJ2-3; D remains unclear. Looked up from germline, CDR1 is SGHRS and CDR2 is YFSETQ. The CDR3 contains 16 residues. V was cut by 2 bases and J by 2 bases, with 15 bases left in between. CDR3 DNA sequence: TGCGCCAGCAGCTTAAGAGCCCTTGACACCACAGATACGCAGTATTTT. It is translated as CASSLRALDTTDTQYF.

In DNA form, the CDR3 reads TGCAGTGCTAGACCCGGCTATAATTCACCCCTCCACTTT. Encoded protein: CSARPGYNSPLHF. The rearrangement joins TRBV20-1 to TRBJ1-6, with no clear D. This CDR3 comprises 13 residues. With 2 bases removed from V and 3 bases from J, the gap between germline ends came to 5 bases. Per the germline V gene, CDR1 is DFQATT and CDR2 is SNEGSKA (reference sequence).

Only a few counts were recorded for this clonotype. The rearrangement uses TRBV3-1 and TRBJ2-3, with D perhaps TRBD2 (5 bases). The V gene lost 6 bases and the J gene lost 1 base, with 17 bases spanning the gap. CDR1 is LGHDT, CDR2 YNNKEL, per germline (reference sequence). This CDR3 is built from 16 residues. CDR3 sequence: CASRRDYTTGTDTQYF. The CDR3 coding sequence is TGTGCCAGCAGAAGAGACTACACTACTGGCACAGATACGCAGTATTTT.

The chain couples TRBV7-9 to TRBJ1-5; D not certain. V was trimmed by 1 base and J by 5 bases, leaving 9 bases between them. The CDR3 consists of 14 residues. Germline lookup yields CDR1 SEHNR and CDR2 FQNEAQ (reference sequence). The CDR3: CASSLVGSHQPQHF. CDR3 nucleotide sequence: TGTGCCAGCAGCTTAGTGGGTTCCCATCAGCCCCAGCATTTT.

The CDR3 DNA sequence: TGTGCCAGCAGTCTCCAACAGGGAAACTACGAGCAGTACTTC. Its translation is CASSLQQGNYEQYF. The chain employs TRBV28 and TRBJ2-5; weak D call: TRBD1 (6 bases). The end of the DNA is better explained by TRBJ2-7, so the J call may be wrong. From germline, CDR1 is MDHEN and CDR2 SYDVKM. The CDR3 is made up of 14 amino acids.

The gene calls are TRBV7-9 and TRBJ1-1; 8 bases fit TRBD1. The length of the CDR3 is 16 residues. Trimming removed 0 bases from V and 8 bases from J; junction bases left unmatched: 11. Germline values: CDR1 SEHNR, CDR2 FQNEAQ (reference sequence). CDR3 amino acids: CASSLAESGGGGEAFF. The CDR3 DNA follows: TGTGCCAGCAGCTTAGCCGAGTCAGGGGGCGGTGGCGAAGCTTTCTTT.

The table lists this clonotype with a few counts. V is TRBV3-1 and J is TRBJ2-3; TRBD2 matches at 8 bases. Germline values: CDR1 LGHDT, CDR2 YNNKEL (reference sequence). V was clipped by 0 bases and J by 2 bases; unmatched bases: 7. The CDR3 runs 17 residues. The chain's CDR3 is CASSQDLAGGDTDTQYF. The CDR3 DNA is TGTGCCAGCAGCCAAGATTTGGCGGGGGGAGACACAGATACGCAGTATTTT.

This chain uses TRBV6-5 with TRBJ1-1, with 7 bases aligning to TRBD1. The CDR3 is 15 residues long. With 2 bases clipped from V and 2 bases from J, the junction kept 5 bases outside the gene matches. Per the germline V gene, CDR1 is MNHEY and CDR2 is SVGAGI. The CDR3 DNA is TGTGCCAGCAGTTACGACAGGGTTGGTAACACTGAAGCTTTCTTT. Encoded protein: CASSYDRVGNTEAFF.

The sample holds a few counts of this clonotype. The chain carries TRBV24-1 and TRBJ2-3; D might be TRBD1 (5 bases). In germline, CDR1 is KGHDR, CDR2 SFDVKD. Trimming took 3 bases from V and 2 from J, leaving 14 bases between them. The CDR3 has 16 amino acids. The CDR3 DNA reads TGTGCCACCAGTGATCAGGGTCCAGGGATCACAGATACGCAGTATTTT. Translating gives CATSDQGPGITDTQYF.

The V and J genes are TRBV12-3 or TRBV12-4 and TRBJ2-5; D might be TRBD1 (6 bases). The J call may be mistaken, given a closer DNA end match to TRBJ2-7. This CDR3 is built from 16 residues. In DNA, the CDR3 is TGTGCCAGCAGTTTGTCTAGGAGACAGGTTGGTTACGAGCAGTACTTC. Translated: CASSLSRRQVGYEQYF.

The V gene is TRBV3-1, the J gene TRBJ2-2; no reliable D call. Between the trimmed V and J ends, which lost 0 bases and 5 bases, there was a span of 16 bases. The CDR3 is 17 residues long. CDR1 and CDR2 (germline): LGHDT, YNNKEL (reference sequence). The CDR3 nucleotides are TGTGCCAGCAGCCAAGATGGCAACAGTTTGTTTACCGGGGAGCTGTTTTTT. It encodes CASSQDGNSLFTGELFF.

The genes are TRBV9 and TRBJ2-1; D call uncertain. Looked up from germline, CDR1 is SGDLS and CDR2 is YYNGEE. Trimming shortened V by 1 base and J by 7 bases, and 9 bases separated the two germline ends. The CDR3 is 13 amino acids. The CDR3 DNA sequence: TGTGCCAGCAGCGTAAATGGGAATAATGAGCAGTTCTTC. Amino acids: CASSVNGNNEQFF.

The table lists this clonotype with a few counts. V usage is TRBV28 and J usage is TRBJ2-5, with TRBD1 as a possible D gene (6 bases). From germline, CDR1 is MDHEN and CDR2 SYDVKM. V lost 7 bases and J 2 bases, leaving 11 bases between the germline ends. The CDR3 loop spans 13 amino acids. The CDR3 DNA is TGTGCCAGCAAAGACAGGCCGCAAGAGACCCAGTACTTC. This translates into CASKDRPQETQYF.

This clonotype was seen a few times. This CDR3 reads CASSAWTGLTDTQYF. The CDR3 DNA is TGCGCCAGCAGCGCCTGGACAGGCTTAACGGATACGCAGTATTTT. V is TRBV5-1 and J is TRBJ2-3, with 7 bases identical to TRBD1. With 4 bases clipped from V and 6 bases from J, the junction kept 11 bases outside the gene matches. The germline V gene encodes CDR1 SGHRS and CDR2 YFSETQ. CDR3 length: 15 residues. The complete variable domain, with remaining parts taken from reference TRBV5-1 and TRBJ2-3, reads KAGVTQTPRYLIKTRGQQVTLSCSPISGHRSVSWYQQTPGQGLQFLFEYFSETQRNKGNFPGRFSGRQFSNSRSEMNVSTLELGDSALYLCASSAWTGLTDTQYFGPGTRLTVL.